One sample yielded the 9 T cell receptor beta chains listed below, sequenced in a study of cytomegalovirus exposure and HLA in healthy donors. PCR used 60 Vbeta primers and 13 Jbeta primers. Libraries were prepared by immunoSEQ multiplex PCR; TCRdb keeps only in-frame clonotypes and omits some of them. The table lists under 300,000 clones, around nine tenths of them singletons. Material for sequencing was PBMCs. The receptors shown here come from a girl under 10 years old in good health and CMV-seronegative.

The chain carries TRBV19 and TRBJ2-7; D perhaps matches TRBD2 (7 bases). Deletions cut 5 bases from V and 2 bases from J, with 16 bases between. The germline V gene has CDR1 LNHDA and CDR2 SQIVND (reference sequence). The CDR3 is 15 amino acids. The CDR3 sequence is CASSERGGAPYEQYF. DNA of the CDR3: TGTGCCAGTAGTGAGAGAGGGGGGGCCCCCTACGAGCAGTACTTC.

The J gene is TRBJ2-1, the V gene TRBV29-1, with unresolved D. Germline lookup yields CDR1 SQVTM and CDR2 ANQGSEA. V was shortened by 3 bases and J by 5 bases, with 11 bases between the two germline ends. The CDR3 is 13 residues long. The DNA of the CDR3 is TGCAGCGTTGAGTATAACAGTAACAATGAGCAGTTCTTC. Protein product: CSVEYNSNNEQFF.

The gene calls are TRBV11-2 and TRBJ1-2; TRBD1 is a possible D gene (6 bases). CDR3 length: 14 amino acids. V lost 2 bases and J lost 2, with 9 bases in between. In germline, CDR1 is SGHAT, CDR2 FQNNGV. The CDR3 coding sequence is TGTGCCAGCAGCTTAACCACAGGGAACTATGGCTACACCTTC. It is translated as CASSLTTGNYGYTF.

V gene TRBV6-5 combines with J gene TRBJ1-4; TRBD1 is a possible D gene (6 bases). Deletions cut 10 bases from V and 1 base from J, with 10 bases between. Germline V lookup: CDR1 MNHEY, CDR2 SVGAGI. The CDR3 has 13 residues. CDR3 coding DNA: TGTGCCACCAAGGACAGAACTAATGAAAAACTGTTTTTT. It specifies CATKDRTNEKLFF.

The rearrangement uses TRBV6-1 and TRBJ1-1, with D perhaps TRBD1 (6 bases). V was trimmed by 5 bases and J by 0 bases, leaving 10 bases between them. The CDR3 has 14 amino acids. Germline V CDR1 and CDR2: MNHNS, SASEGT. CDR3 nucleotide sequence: TGTGCCAGCAGTTGGACAGATATGAACACTGAAGCTTTCTTT. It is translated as CASSWTDMNTEAFF.

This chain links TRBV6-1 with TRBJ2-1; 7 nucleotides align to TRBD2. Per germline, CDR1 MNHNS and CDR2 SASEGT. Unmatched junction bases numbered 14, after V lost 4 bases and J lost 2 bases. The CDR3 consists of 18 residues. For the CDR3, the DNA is TGTGCCAGCAGTGGGAGGGGCGAGCGGGGCTATACCTACAATGAGCAGTTCTTC. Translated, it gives CASSGRGERGYTYNEQFF.

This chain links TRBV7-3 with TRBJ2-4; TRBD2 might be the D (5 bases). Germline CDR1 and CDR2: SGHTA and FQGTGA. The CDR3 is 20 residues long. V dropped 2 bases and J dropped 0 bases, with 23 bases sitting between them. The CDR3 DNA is TGTGCCAGCAGCTTATTCTCCGGGGTGGGAACTTCACTAGCCAAAAACATTCAGTACTTC. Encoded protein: CASSLFSGVGTSLAKNIQYF.

Here the CDR3 reads CASSLQASGGVAKNIQYF. The CDR3 region has the DNA TGCGCCAGCAGCCTACAGGCTAGCGGGGGGGTAGCCAAAAACATTCAGTACTTC. The chain carries TRBV5-1 and TRBJ2-4, with 12 nucleotides matching TRBD2. The CDR3 is 18 amino acids. Losses at the gene ends were 4 bases for V and 0 bases for J; bases not matched to a gene: 8. Germline-derived CDR1 and CDR2 are SGHRS and YFSETQ.

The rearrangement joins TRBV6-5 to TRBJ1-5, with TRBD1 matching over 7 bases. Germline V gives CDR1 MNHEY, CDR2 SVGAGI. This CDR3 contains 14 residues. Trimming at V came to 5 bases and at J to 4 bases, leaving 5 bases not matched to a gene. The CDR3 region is CASSPRDRNQPQHF. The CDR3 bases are TGTGCCAGCAGTCCCAGGGACAGAAATCAGCCCCAGCATTTT.